Below, one T cell receptor beta chain is given with its context. Antigen unknown. TCR alpha and beta CDR3 regions were amplified from RNA using iRepertoire nested multiplex PCR. One-step reverse transcription and amplification started from about 100-400 ng of tissue mRNA or PBMC total RNA. MiXCR, run by TCRdb on the multiplex PCR reads, gives a single entry per CDR3 protein. The sample contains around 100,000 distinct CDR3 sequences, around 31% of which appear only once. CDR1 is SGHAT, CDR2 FQNNGV, per germline. V lost 3 bases, J lost 2 bases, and 4 bases stayed unmatched. The CDR3 has 15 residues. This entry is derived from a study of glioma-infiltrating T cells. General observations from the study: Gliomas, especially low-grade, showed above-expected tissue-blood divergence; non-neoplastic patients showed below. Tissue and blood shared very few CDR3 sequences.

Sequences were obtained from glioma tissue, nonneoplastic brain tissue, or PBMCs (not recorded which). The source of this sequence is a human donor with low-grade glioma or glioblastoma, undergoing nonglioma brain surgery, or in good health (not recorded which). The chain uses TRBV11-2 and TRBJ2-7, with 10 nucleotides matching TRBD2. The CDR3 region has the DNA TGTGCCAGCAGCTTCACTAGCGGGGACCCCTACGAGCAGTACTTC. Its protein is CASSFTSGDPYEQYF.